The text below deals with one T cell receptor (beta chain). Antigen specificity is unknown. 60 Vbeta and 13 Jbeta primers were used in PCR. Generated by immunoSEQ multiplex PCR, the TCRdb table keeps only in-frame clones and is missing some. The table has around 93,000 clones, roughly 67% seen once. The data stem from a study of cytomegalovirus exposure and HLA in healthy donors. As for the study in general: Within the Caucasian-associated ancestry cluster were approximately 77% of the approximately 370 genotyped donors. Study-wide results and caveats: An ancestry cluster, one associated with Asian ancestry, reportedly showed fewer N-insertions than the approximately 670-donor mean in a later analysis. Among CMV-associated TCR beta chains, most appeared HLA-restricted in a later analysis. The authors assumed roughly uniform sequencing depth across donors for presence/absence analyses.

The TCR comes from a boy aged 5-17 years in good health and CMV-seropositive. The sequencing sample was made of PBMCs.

CDR3 nucleotide sequence: TGTGCCAGCAGTGAAGGAACAGGGGGGGCTCATAGCAATCAGCCCCAGCATTTT. This gives the protein CASSEGTGGAHSNQPQHF. The V call is TRBV6-1, the J call TRBJ1-5; 8 bases agree with TRBD1. The CDR3 has 18 residues. Trimming at V came to 1 base and at J to 0 bases, leaving 8 bases not matched to a gene. CDR1 and CDR2 (germline): MNHNS, SASEGT.